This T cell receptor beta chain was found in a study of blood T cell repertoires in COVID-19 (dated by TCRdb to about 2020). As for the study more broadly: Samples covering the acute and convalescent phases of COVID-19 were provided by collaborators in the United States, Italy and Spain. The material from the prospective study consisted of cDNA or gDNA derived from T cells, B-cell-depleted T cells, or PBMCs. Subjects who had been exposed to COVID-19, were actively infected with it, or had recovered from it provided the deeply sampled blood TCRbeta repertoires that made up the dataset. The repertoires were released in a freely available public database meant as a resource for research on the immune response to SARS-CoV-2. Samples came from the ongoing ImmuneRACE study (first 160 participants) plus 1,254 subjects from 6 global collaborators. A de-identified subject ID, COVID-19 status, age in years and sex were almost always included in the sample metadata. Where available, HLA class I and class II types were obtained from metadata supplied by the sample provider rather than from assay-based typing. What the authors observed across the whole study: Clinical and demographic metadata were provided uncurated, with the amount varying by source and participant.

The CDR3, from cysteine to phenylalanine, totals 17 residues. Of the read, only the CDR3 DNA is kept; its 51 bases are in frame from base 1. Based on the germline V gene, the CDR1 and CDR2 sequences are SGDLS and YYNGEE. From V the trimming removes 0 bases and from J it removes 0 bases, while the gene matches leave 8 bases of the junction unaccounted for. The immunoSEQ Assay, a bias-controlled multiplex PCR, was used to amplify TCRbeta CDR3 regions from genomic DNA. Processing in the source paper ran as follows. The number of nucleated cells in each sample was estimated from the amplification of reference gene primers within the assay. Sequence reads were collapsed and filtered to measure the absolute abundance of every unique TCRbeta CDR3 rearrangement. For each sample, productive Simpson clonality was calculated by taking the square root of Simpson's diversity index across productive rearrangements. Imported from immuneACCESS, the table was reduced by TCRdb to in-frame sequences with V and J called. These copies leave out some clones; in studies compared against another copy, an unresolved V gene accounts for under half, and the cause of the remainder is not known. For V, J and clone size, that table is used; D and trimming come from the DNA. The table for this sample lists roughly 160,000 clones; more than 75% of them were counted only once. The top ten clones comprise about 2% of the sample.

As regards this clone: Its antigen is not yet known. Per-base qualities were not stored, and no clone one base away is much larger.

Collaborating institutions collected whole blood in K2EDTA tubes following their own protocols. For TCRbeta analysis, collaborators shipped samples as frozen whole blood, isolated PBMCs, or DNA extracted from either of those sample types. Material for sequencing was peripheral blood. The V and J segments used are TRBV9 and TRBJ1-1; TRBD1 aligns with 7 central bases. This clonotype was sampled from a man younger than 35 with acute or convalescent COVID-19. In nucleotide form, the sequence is TGTGCCAGCAGCGTAGGGGGACAGCAGTACATGAACACTGAAGCTTTCTTT. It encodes CASSVGGQQYMNTEAFF.